These 25 T cell receptor beta chains were all obtained from the same sample, sequenced in a study of blood T cells in healthy people across ages. Sample-barcoded 5' priming and a J-beta primer mix drove a second PCR of about 6 to 12 cycles. TCRdb fed the 5' RACE reads into MiXCR, producing one record per CDR3 protein. The table records almost 1 million distinct CDR3 sequences, roughly half of them present only once. The source material was blood. Receptors originate from a woman aged 55-69 years in good health.

The chain joins TRBV20-1 to TRBJ2-3, with D perhaps matching TRBD2 (5 bases). CDR1 is DFQATT and CDR2 is SNEGSKA in the germline V gene (reference sequence). The V end was cut by 7 bases, the J end by 2 bases, with 25 bases between. CDR3 length: 17 amino acids. Here the CDR3 DNA reads TGCAGTGTCCCCGTCAGTGTTGGGTGGGAGATCACAGATACGCAGTATTTT. This gives the protein CSVPVSVGWEITDTQYF.

The chain joins TRBV4-2 to TRBJ2-3, with 10 bases lining up with TRBD2. The CDR3 has 16 residues. Per germline, CDR1 LGHNA and CDR2 YNFKEQ. V was clipped by 0 bases and J by 6 bases; unmatched bases: 6. In DNA, the CDR3 is TGTGCCAGCAGCCAAGAACTAGCGGGGTTCACGGATACGCAGTATTTT. It is translated as CASSQELAGFTDTQYF.

V gene TRBV27 combines with J gene TRBJ2-7; the D call may be TRBD1 or TRBD2 (5 bases each). V lost 4 bases, J lost 6 bases, and 19 bases lay in between. CDR3 length: 15 residues. CDR1 MNHEY and CDR2 SMNVEV come from the germline V gene (reference sequence). The CDR3 region has the DNA TGTGCCAGCAGTTCACCCACATGGGGCCGGGGCGAGCAGTACTTC. Protein sequence: CASSSPTWGRGEQYF.

The chain uses TRBV11-2 and TRBJ2-4; 10 bases map to TRBD2. Germline V CDR1 and CDR2: SGHAT, FQNNGV. Trimming took 5 bases from V and 13 from J; bases not matched to a gene: 14. The CDR3 contains 15 residues. The CDR3 nucleotides read TGTGCCAGCAGCCCCTTGGGGACTAGCGATTCCCTCCAGTACTTC. Its translation: CASSPLGTSDSLQYF.

This chain connects TRBV18 to TRBJ2-7; 9 bases match TRBD2. Looked up from germline, CDR1 is KGHSH and CDR2 is LQKENI. V lost 3 bases and J lost 6; bases outside the gene matches: 15. CDR3 length equals 17 residues. In nucleotides, the CDR3 is TGTGCCAGCTCACCTTTGCCTAGCGGGAAAGTGGGGGGCGAGCAGTACTTC. Translating gives CASSPLPSGKVGGEQYF.

A few counts support this clonotype. The gene calls are TRBV27 and TRBJ2-7, with D uncertain. Between the trimmed V and J ends, which lost 8 bases and 7 bases, there was a span of 21 bases. Per germline, CDR1 MNHEY and CDR2 SMNVEV (reference sequence). CDR3 length: 14 residues. CDR3 sequence: CASRPSQVSEEQYF. CDR3 DNA: TGTGCCAGCCGACCCTCCCAGGTATCTGAAGAGCAGTACTTC.

V and J are TRBV4-1 and TRBJ2-6, with TRBD1 as a possible D gene (5 bases). V shed 7 bases and J shed 1 base, with 11 bases lying between them. The CDR3 covers 15 residues. CDR1 is MGHRA and CDR2 is YSYEKL in the germline V gene. The CDR3 loop reads CASNQGQSGANVLTF. The CDR3 DNA reads TGCGCCAGCAACCAGGGCCAGTCTGGGGCCAACGTCCTGACTTTC.

The chain employs TRBV5-1 and TRBJ2-1; D not resolved. This CDR3 spans 13 amino acids. From germline, CDR1 is SGHRS and CDR2 YFSETQ. The V end was cut by 4 bases, the J end by 6 bases, with 11 bases between. The DNA of the CDR3 is TGCGCCAGCAGCGTGGGTTTAGGCAATGAGCAGTTCTTC. Translated, it gives CASSVGLGNEQFF.

The chain carries TRBV2 and TRBJ2-5; TRBD1 is a possible D gene (5 bases). Germline CDR1 is SNHLY and CDR2 is FYNNEI. This CDR3 is built from 13 residues. V was trimmed by 6 bases and J by 7 bases, leaving 15 bases between them. For the CDR3, the DNA is TGTGCCAGCAGATCCGCGGACATGGGGACCCAGTACTTC. Translated, it gives CASRSADMGTQYF. Full variable domain (rest looked up from reference TRBV2 and TRBJ2-5): EPEVTQTPSHQVTQMGQEVILRCVPISNHLYFYWYRQILGQKVEFLVSFYNNEISEKSEIFDDQFSVERPDGSNFTLKIRSTKLEDSAMYFCASRSADMGTQYFGPGTRLLVL.

This clonotype was picked up many times. This sequence joins TRBV7-9 and TRBJ2-3, with D unresolved. V shed 1 base and J shed 2 bases, with 7 bases lying between them. Germline V lookup: CDR1 SEHNR, CDR2 FQNEAQ (reference sequence). CDR3 length: 14 residues. The CDR3 is CASSLDRFTDTQYF. CDR3 DNA: TGTGCCAGCAGCTTAGACCGGTTCACAGATACGCAGTATTTT.

The V and J genes are TRBV4-3 and TRBJ2-7; D is perhaps TRBD1 or TRBD2 (5 bases each). TRBJ2-5 explains the end of the DNA better; the J call may be wrong. The CDR3 consists of 15 residues. The germline gives CDR1 LGHNA, CDR2 YSLEER. The CDR3: CASSPWTGARETQYF. CDR3 sequence (DNA): TGCGCCAGCAGCCCCTGGACCGGGGCAAGGGAGACCCAGTACTTC.

The chain employs TRBV12-3 or TRBV12-4 and TRBJ1-1; 7 bases match TRBD1. The length of the CDR3 is 15 residues. The trim removed 3 bases at V and 6 bases at J, leaving 10 bases unmatched. The CDR3 DNA is TGTGCCAGCAGTTTTGGACAGGCGGGAATCCCTGAAGCTTTCTTT. Its translation: CASSFGQAGIPEAFF.

CDR3: CASSLLPGASTDTQYF. The CDR3 region has the DNA TGTGCCAGCAGTTTATTACCAGGGGCTAGCACAGATACGCAGTATTTT. The V and J genes are TRBV28 and TRBJ2-3, with D maybe TRBD1 (6 bases). In germline, CDR1 is MDHEN, CDR2 SYDVKM. V lost 1 base, J lost 0 bases, and 11 bases lay in between. The CDR3 covers 16 residues. The full variable domain, with the rest looked up from reference TRBV28 and TRBJ2-3, is DVKVTQSSRYLVKRTGEKVFLECVQDMDHENMFWYRQDPGLGLRLIYFSYDVKMKEKGDIPEGYSVSREKKERFSLILESASTNQTSMYLCASSLLPGASTDTQYFGPGTRLTVL.

The genes are TRBV3-1 and TRBJ1-1; D is uncertain. This CDR3 has 13 residues. With 2 bases removed from V and 8 bases from J, the gap between germline ends came to 12 bases. The germline gives CDR1 LGHDT, CDR2 YNNKEL (reference sequence). Written as DNA, the CDR3 is TGTGCCAGCAGCCAATGGGGAATCGTCGAAGCTTTCTTT. Translation gives CASSQWGIVEAFF.

The chain links TRBV9 to TRBJ2-7; 10 nucleotides match TRBD2. The length of the CDR3 is 15 residues. The trim removed 4 bases at V and 3 bases at J, leaving 7 bases unmatched. Germline V gives CDR1 SGDLS, CDR2 YYNGEE. The CDR3 DNA follows: TGTGCCAGCAGCACAACCGGGACTAGCGTCTACGAGCAGTACTTC. Its translation: CASSTTGTSVYEQYF.

V gene TRBV12-3 or TRBV12-4 combines with J gene TRBJ2-1; no definite D call. V lost 7 bases and J 10 bases, leaving 14 bases between the germline ends. This CDR3 is built from 12 residues. CDR3 sequence: CASTPVWAEQFF. In DNA form, the CDR3 reads TGTGCCAGCACCCCGGTTTGGGCAGAGCAGTTCTTC.

V and J are TRBV29-1 and TRBJ2-1; 9 bases are shared with TRBD2. J gave up 5 bases and V 4 bases, and 3 bases lay outside the gene matches. Germline loops: CDR1 SQVTM, CDR2 ANQGSEA. The CDR3 loop spans 13 amino acids. The CDR3 reads CSVGPSGNNEQFF. The DNA for the CDR3 is TGCAGCGTTGGTCCTAGCGGGAACAATGAGCAGTTCTTC.

The chain has TRBV29-1 and TRBJ2-2, with unresolved D. The germline CDR1 and CDR2 sequences are SQVTM and ANQGSEA. V was trimmed by 5 bases and J by 1 base, leaving 8 bases between them. The CDR3 extends over 13 amino acids. CDR3: CSVSAVNTGELFF. CDR3 bases: TGCAGCGTTTCGGCGGTGAACACCGGGGAGCTGTTTTTT.

This chain links TRBV2 with TRBJ2-1; the D gene is possibly TRBD2 (6 bases). V was cut by 11 bases and J by 4 bases, with 21 bases left in between. The germline V gene has CDR1 SNHLY and CDR2 FYNNEI. The CDR3 contains 15 residues. CDR3 amino acids: CAGKGTSFLYNEQFF. CDR3 in DNA: TGTGCCGGAAAAGGGACTTCCTTTTTATACAATGAGCAGTTCTTC.

The chain combines TRBV10-3 with TRBJ2-1, with D perhaps TRBD2 (6 bases). Germline CDR1 and CDR2: ENHRY and SYGVKD. CDR3 length: 11 residues. Deletions cut 11 bases from V and 9 bases from J, with 14 bases between. As DNA, the CDR3 is TGTGCCGTCGGAGACGGGGGTGAGCAGTTCTTC. Translated, it gives CAVGDGGEQFF.

The chain employs TRBV5-1 and TRBJ2-3; 14 positions match TRBD2. J lost 2 bases, V lost 2 bases, and 7 bases had no gene match. Germline assignment: CDR1 SGHRS and CDR2 YFSETQ. The CDR3 spans 18 residues. The CDR3 DNA reads TGCGCCAGCAGCTTTGGACTAGCGGGAGGAATCTCCACAGATACGCAGTATTTT. Translating it yields CASSFGLAGGISTDTQYF.

This chain uses TRBV7-3 with TRBJ2-3, with 9 bases identical to TRBD2. The CDR3 spans 15 residues. V shed 5 bases, J shed 2 bases, and the junction held 5 bases outside the gene matches. The germline gives CDR1 SGHTA, CDR2 FQGTGA. The CDR3 coding sequence is TGTGCCAGCAGCACACTAGCGGGCCACACAGATACGCAGTATTTT. Residues: CASSTLAGHTDTQYF.

The rearrangement uses TRBV21-1 and TRBJ2-1; TRBD2, as called in the table, went unchecked against the DNA. TRBV21-1 is marked as a pseudogene. The CDR3 loop spans 15 amino acids. CDR3: CASRERARWGIEQFF. The CDR3 coding sequence is TGTGCCAGCAGGGAGAGGGCCCGGTGGGGTATTGAGCAGTTCTTC.

The V gene is TRBV20-1, the J gene TRBJ1-2; perhaps TRBD1 as D (6 bases). Trimming pared 6 bases from V and 3 bases from J, leaving 14 bases between. Germline V gives CDR1 DFQATT, CDR2 SNEGSKA (reference sequence). The CDR3 spans 13 residues. The CDR3 nucleotides are TGCAGTGCCGAAGACAGGAGCCACTATGGCTACACCTTC. Residues: CSAEDRSHYGYTF.

The CDR3 spells CASRKLGLAGNYEQYF. The CDR3 region has the DNA TGTGCCAGCAGGAAGCTGGGACTAGCGGGAAACTACGAGCAGTACTTC. The chain is built from TRBV6-1 and TRBJ2-5, with TRBD2 identical over 13 bases. The DNA end is more similar to TRBJ2-7, so the J call may be wrong. Per germline, CDR1 MNHNS and CDR2 SASEGT. The CDR3 consists of 16 residues.